This entry describes one T cell receptor beta chain. What it recognizes is unknown. These data are taken from a study of early T cells in non-severe SARS-CoV-2 infection. The V end was cut by 0 bases, the J end by 6 bases, with 16 bases between. Germline lookup yields CDR1 SGHRS and CDR2 YFSETQ. The length of the CDR3 is 15 residues. Study observations and caveats: VDJdb matching, biased toward anti-spike CD8 responses, missed private and CD4 specificities.

Using its own MiXCR run on the 5' RACE reads, TCRdb lists one record per CDR3 protein. The sample shows 85,000 to 100,000 distinct CDR3 sequences, approximately 11% of them seen only once. This TCR was recovered from an adult who was a healthcare worker with PCR-confirmed SARS-CoV-2 infection or an uninfected control (not recorded which). This chain uses TRBV5-1 with TRBJ2-7; D may be TRBD1 (5 bases). The sequenced sample was whole blood, obtained at baseline. This CDR3 is CASSLEGRAGGEQYF. The CDR3 DNA sequence: TGCGCCAGCAGCTTGGAAGGCAGGGCAGGTGGCGAGCAGTACTTC. Complete variable domain (other parts from reference TRBV5-1 and TRBJ2-7): KAGVTQTPRYLIKTRGQQVTLSCSPISGHRSVSWYQQTPGQGLQFLFEYFSETQRNKGNFPGRFSGRQFSNSRSEMNVSTLELGDSALYLCASSLEGRAGGEQYFGPGTRLTVT.